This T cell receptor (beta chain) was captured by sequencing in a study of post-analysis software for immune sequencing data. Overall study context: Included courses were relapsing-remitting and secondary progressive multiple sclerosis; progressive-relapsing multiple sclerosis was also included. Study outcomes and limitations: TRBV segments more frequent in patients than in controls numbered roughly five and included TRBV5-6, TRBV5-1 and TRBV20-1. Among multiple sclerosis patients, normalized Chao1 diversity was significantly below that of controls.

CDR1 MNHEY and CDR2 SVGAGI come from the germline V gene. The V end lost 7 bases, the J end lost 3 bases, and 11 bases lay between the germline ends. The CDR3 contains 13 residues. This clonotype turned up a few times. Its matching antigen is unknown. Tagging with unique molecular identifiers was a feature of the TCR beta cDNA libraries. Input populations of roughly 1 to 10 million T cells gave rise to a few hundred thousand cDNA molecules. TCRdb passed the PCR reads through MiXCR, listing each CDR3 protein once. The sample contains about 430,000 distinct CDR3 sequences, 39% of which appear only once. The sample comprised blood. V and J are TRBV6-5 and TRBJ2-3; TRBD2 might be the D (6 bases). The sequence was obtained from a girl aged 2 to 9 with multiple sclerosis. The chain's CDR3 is CASTMGGTDTQYF. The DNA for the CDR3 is TGTGCCAGCACCATGGGGGGAACAGATACGCAGTATTTT.